This TCR beta chain was recorded in a study of T cell responses to AZD1222 COVID-19 vaccine. Concerning this clone: What it binds is unknown.

V lost 5 bases, J lost 1 base, and 3 bases stayed unmatched. The germline V gene has CDR1 SSHAT and CDR2 FNYEAQ (reference sequence). The CDR3 is 15 residues long. Study-level findings and limits: It should be noted that donors were predominantly white British and more often female, and clonal diversity was possibly underestimated.

The method was immunoSEQ multiplex PCR; TCRdb's version includes in-frame clones alone and lacks a portion of them. The top ten hold about a tenth of the sample, which has approximately 140,000 clones, about 90% seen once. The V and J genes are TRBV7-7 and TRBJ2-2; 8 positions agree with TRBD2. The receptor's source is an adult who received the AZD1222 COVID-19 vaccine. Here the sequenced sample was peripheral blood, taken 28 days after the second AZD1222 dose. CDR3 protein: CASSRLARNTGELFF. The DNA for the CDR3 is TGTGCCAGCAGCCGACTAGCGCGGAACACCGGGGAGCTGTTTTTT.